This T cell receptor (beta chain) appears in the sequencing data of a study of shared clonotypes between healthy human individuals. Here immunoSEQ multiplex PCR was the method, and the copy in TCRdb shows in-frame clones only, minus some. Here the sample spans roughly 330,000 clones, over 65% being singletons. With regard to this clone: Its antigen is not known.

Trimming cost V 8 bases and J 6 bases, with 17 bases left between them. CDR1 and CDR2 from the germline V gene are SNHLY and FYNNEI. CDR3 length: 13 residues. The healthy adult donors were HIV-negative and reported no recent acute infections or vaccinations. Overall study results and limits: Sampling was confined to blood; repertoires within tissues likely differ.

Sequencing input: memory CD4+ T cells sorted from blood. Specified subset: CD45RA-negative fraction. The genes are TRBV2 and TRBJ2-7; D is possibly TRBD2 (7 bases). The clonotype was recovered from a man aged 25 to 40 in good health. In DNA form, the CDR3 reads TGTGCCAGCGGGGGGGCGGGAGCGGTCGAGCAGTACTTC. Protein product: CASGGAGAVEQYF.